This paragraph reports one T cell receptor beta chain. This clonotype was counted between two and nine times. Its antigen has not been determined. Base quality data are lacking; no much larger clone is found one base away. These data come from a study of CD8 T cells in Susac syndrome (dated by TCRdb to the late 2010s). About the investigation overall: Whether CD8+ T cell activation and differentiation in Susac syndrome was antigen driven was tested using repertoire sequencing. CD8+ T cell repertoire clonality was compared between 12 healthy donors, roughly 14 Susac syndrome patients and roughly 15 multiple sclerosis patients. Paper-wide results and their limitations: The TCR sequencing and HLA analysis was acknowledged to have included a relatively small number of individuals.

Peripheral blood CD8+ and CD4+ T cells from healthy donors, Susac syndrome patients and multiple sclerosis patients were profiled by high-throughput TCR beta sequencing. Healthy donors were age- and sex-matched controls. Bulk CD8+ and CD4+ T cells were purified magnetically by negative isolation, whereas CD8+ TEMRA cells were enriched by FACS. Blood was drawn into EDTA tubes, processed within 24 hours, and PBMCs were isolated by density gradient centrifugation. PBMCs intended for TCR sequencing were frozen in liquid nitrogen and were later thawed in a 37 degrees C water bath. The sorted or isolated CD4+, CD8+ and CD8+ TEMRA cells had a purity of 90% or higher. RNA was extracted using the RNeasy kit, and about 0.5 to 1 microgram was reverse transcribed with random hexamers. The immunoSEQ multiplex PCR assay, covering 54 Vbeta and 13 Jbeta segments, was used to amplify TCR beta CDR3 regions. To correct PCR amplification bias, a synthetic template baseline was used for both primer optimization and computational correction. The authors' pipeline ran thus. Reads were annotated to V, D and J genes per IMGT and analyzed with immunoSEQ Analyzer, keeping only productive sequences. Clonality was computed as one minus Shannon entropy normalized by log2 of the number of productive unique sequences. For each patient and control, public and private clones were evaluated within the 100 most prevalent clones. Clones were defined as Susac-specific if absent from the healthy and MS cohorts, from approximately 1,100 published viral clones and from other ImmuneACCESS disease sequences. The public reads were quality trimmed at Q25 with fastp and then assembled into clones with MiXCR by TCRdb, keeping productive beta chains. Records with the same CDR3 protein are collapsed into one entry carrying the most frequent genes and DNA. Clone size and V and J calls follow TCRdb, not the original study. This sample gives approximately 22,000 distinct CDR3 sequences in total; 93% of them show up just once. In total, the top ten clones hold roughly 0.28% of the sample.

Material: CD8+ T cells from PBMCs. This receptor was identified in a human donor in good health.

In nucleotide form, the sequence is TGTGCCAGCAGCTCGGGACTGACTTACGAGCAGTACTTC. This encodes CASSSGLTYEQYF. The chain is encoded by TRBV7-6 joined to TRBJ2-7; a tentative D match to TRBD2 spans 6 bases. CDR1 SGHVS and CDR2 FNYEAQ were looked up in the germline V gene. The V end loses 4 bases and the J end loses 4 bases, and a stretch of 11 bases separates them. From cysteine to phenylalanine, the CDR3 is 13 amino acids long. The sequence is cut down to CDR3 DNA, 39 bases in frame from base 1.